The clone carrying this T cell receptor beta chain was seen just once. The antigen remains unidentified. The ends were cut back, 0 bases at V and 4 bases at J, with 12 bases in the middle. CDR3 length equals 15 residues. In germline, CDR1 is SGHRS, CDR2 YFSETQ. Only in-frame clones appear in the TCRdb table, and some are missing; sequencing was by immunoSEQ multiplex PCR. This table has approximately 97,000 clones, over 60% appearing once. This sample is part of a study of Ad26.COV2.S vaccination and SARS-CoV-2 variants. Study results and caveats: Quantification of TCR breadth and depth may have yielded underestimates of total T cell responses. The study found similar non-spike TCR breadth in vaccine and placebo recipients.

The sample consisted of peripheral blood, taken after recovery from COVID-19. The TCR was taken from a human donor who had recovered from COVID-19. J is TRBJ2-3 and V is TRBV5-1, with D unresolved. The CDR3 here is CASSLDLLRADTQYF. As DNA, the CDR3 is TGCGCCAGCAGCTTGGATCTCCTCCGGGCAGATACGCAGTATTTT.